A selection of T cell receptor beta chains follows, all from one sample in a study of sequential checkpoint blockade in melanoma. TCRdb keeps only in-frame clones here, not all; method: immunoSEQ multiplex PCR. The table includes 19,000 or so clones, 67% detected once. The sequencing here drew on CD8+ T cells sorted from blood (inferred from file names), taken from a patient given nivolumab and ipilimumab in sequence. The receptors originated from a human donor with melanoma. Both conserved end residues are part of each CDR3. The D gene is left open where the match is weak. Rows may omit the clone size; those that give it use once, few, many or a size class.

d_gene,j_gene,v_gene,abundance,CDR3nt,CDR3aa
.,TRBJ2-1,TRBV6-4,.,TGTGCCAGCAGTGACGGGGCAGAAACAAATGAGCAGTTCTTC,CASSDGAETNEQFF
.,TRBJ1-2,TRBV6-4,.,TGTGCCAGCAGTGACTCGGAGGGATCTAACTATGGCTACACCTTC,CASSDSEGSNYGYTF
TRBD2,TRBJ2-5,TRBV28,.,TGTGCCAGCAGGGTCTCAGGGACTAGCGGTGATGAGACCCAGTACTTC,CASRVSGTSGDETQYF
.,TRBJ1-1,TRBV19,.,TGTGCCAGTAGTATTTACCAGATGAACACTGAAGCTTTCTTT,CASSIYQMNTEAFF
.,TRBJ2-3,TRBV15,.,TGTGCCACCAGCAGAGATATCGGAGATACGCAGTATTTT,CATSRDIGDTQYF
.,TRBJ2-1,TRBV10-2,.,TGCGCCAGCAGTGAGTCGAAGCTACCCTTTTTCTTC,CASSESKLPFFF
TRBD1,TRBJ1-1,TRBV19,.,TGTGCCAGTAGACCCGGGACAGGCCCCACTGAAGCTTTCTTT,CASRPGTGPTEAFF
TRBD1,TRBJ1-1,TRBV7-9,.,TGTGCCAGCAGCCCCCCCGGTGGGGACAGGGGGTTGAACACTGAAGCTTTCTTT,CASSPPGGDRGLNTEAFF
.,TRBJ1-2,TRBV15,.,TGTGCCACCAGCAGATCCCTTTCCGGGGGCTATGGCTACACCTTC,CATSRSLSGGYGYTF
.,TRBJ2-2,TRBV2,.,TGTGCCACCCAGGGCCAGCAGAACACCGGGGAGCTGTTTTTT,CATQGQQNTGELFF
.,TRBJ1-5,TRBV6-1,.,TGTGCCAGCAGTGAAAACGGGGGTCCATTTACCAATCAGCCCCAGCATTTT,CASSENGGPFTNQPQHF
TRBD1,TRBJ1-1,TRBV6-5,.,TGTGCCAGCAGTTTCTCGACAGGGGGGACGCACACTGAAGCTTTCTTT,CASSFSTGGTHTEAFF
.,TRBJ1-2,TRBV5-8,.,TGTGCCAGCAGCGCCGGGCGGGAGGGGTACTATGGCTACACCTTC,CASSAGREGYYGYTF
.,TRBJ1-1,TRBV6-5,once,TGTGCCAGCAGTTACTCGACGGGGGGATTTGGCACTGAAGCTTTCTTT,CASSYSTGGFGTEAFF
.,TRBJ2-5,TRBV5-6,few,TGTGCCAGCAGCTGGGGAGGTGGGGAGACCCAGTACTTC,CASSWGGGETQYF
TRBD1,TRBJ2-7,TRBV10-3,medium-sized,TGTGCCATCAAGACAGGGGATTCCTACGAGCAGTACTTC,CAIKTGDSYEQYF